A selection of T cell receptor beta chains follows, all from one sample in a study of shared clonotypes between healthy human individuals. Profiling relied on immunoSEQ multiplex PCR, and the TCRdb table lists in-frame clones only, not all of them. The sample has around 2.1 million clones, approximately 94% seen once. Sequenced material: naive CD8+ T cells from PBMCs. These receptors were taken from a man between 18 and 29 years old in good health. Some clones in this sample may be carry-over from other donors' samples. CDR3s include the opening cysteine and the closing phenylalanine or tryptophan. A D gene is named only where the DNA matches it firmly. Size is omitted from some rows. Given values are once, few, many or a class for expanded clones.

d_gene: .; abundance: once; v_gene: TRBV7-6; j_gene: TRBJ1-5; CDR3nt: TGTGCCAGCAGCTTAAGGATGGGTCAGCCCCAGCATTTT; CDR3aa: CASSLRMGQPQHF
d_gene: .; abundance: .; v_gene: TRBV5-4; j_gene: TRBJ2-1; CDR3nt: TGTGCCAGCAGCTTTGGAGAGGTCGATGAGCAGTTCTTC; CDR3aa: CASSFGEVDEQFF
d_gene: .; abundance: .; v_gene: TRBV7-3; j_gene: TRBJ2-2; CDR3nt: TGTGCCAGCAGCATACTGGGAGGATCCGGGGAGCTGTTTTTT; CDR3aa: CASSILGGSGELFF
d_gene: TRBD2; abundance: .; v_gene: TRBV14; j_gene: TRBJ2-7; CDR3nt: TGTGCCAGCAGCCCGCAATTTCGACTAGCGGGAGAGATTCCCTACGAGCAGTACTTC; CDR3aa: CASSPQFRLAGEIPYEQYF
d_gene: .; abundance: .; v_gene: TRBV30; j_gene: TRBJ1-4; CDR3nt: TGTGCCTGGAGTGTAAGGGGAACATATAATGAAAAACTGTTTTTT; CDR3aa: CAWSVRGTYNEKLFF
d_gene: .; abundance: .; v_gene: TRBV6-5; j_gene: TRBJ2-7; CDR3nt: TGTGCCAGCAGGAGTAATGTTGGGGACGAGCAGTACTTC; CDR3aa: CASRSNVGDEQYF
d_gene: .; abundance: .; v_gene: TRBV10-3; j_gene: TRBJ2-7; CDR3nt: TGTGCCATCAGTGATTCCGGGACTTTCCGCTCCTACGAGCAGTACTTC; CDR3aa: CAISDSGTFRSYEQYF
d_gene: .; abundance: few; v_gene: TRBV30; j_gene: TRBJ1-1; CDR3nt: TGTGCCTGGAGAGAAGACAGGTTAAACACTGAAGCTTTCTTT; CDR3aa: CAWREDRLNTEAFF
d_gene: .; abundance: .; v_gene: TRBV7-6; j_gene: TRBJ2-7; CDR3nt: TGTGCCAGCAGCTTAGAACCGAGCGGTTGGCAGTACTTC; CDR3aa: CASSLEPSGWQYF
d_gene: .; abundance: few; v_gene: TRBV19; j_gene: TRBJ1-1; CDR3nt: TGTGCCAGTAGTATGTACAGGAGGGGCACTGAAGCTTTCTTT; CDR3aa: CASSMYRRGTEAFF
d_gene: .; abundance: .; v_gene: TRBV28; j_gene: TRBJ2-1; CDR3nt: TGTGCCACCCGTAGGGGTAGGGAGCAGTTCTTC; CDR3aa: CATRRGREQFF
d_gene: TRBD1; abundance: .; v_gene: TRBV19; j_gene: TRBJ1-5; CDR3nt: TGTGCCAGTAATATACAGGGGGATAGCAATCAGCCCCAGCATTTT; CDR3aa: CASNIQGDSNQPQHF
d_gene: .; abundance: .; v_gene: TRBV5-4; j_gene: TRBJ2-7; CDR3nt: TGTGCCAGCAGCATGGAGGGGACCTACGAGCAGTACTTC; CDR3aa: CASSMEGTYEQYF
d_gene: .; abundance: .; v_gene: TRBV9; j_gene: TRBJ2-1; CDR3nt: TGTGCCAGCAGCGTACTGCGTGACGAGAGAAATGAGCAGTTCTTC; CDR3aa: CASSVLRDERNEQFF
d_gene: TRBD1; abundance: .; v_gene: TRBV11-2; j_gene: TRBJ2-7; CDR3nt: TGTGCCAGCAGCTCCCTGACAGGGGGCGCAGGGAGGGACTACGAGCAGTACTTC; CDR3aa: CASSSLTGGAGRDYEQYF
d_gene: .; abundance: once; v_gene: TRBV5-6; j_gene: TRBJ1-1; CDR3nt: TGTGCCAGCAGCCCGGACAGAGAGAACACTGAAGCTTTCTTT; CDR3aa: CASSPDRENTEAFF
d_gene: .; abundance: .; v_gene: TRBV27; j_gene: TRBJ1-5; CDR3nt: TGTGCCAGCAGCCCTGGGGGGGCCCTTCAGCCCCAGCATTTT; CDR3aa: CASSPGGALQPQHF
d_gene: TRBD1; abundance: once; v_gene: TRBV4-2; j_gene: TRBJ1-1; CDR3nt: TGTGCCAGCAGCCAAGATTCCCCTCTCCACAGGGGGCTCTACATGAACACTGAAGCTTTCTTT; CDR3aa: CASSQDSPLHRGLYMNTEAFF
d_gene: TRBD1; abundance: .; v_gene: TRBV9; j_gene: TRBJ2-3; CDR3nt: TGTGCCAGCAGCGGACCGGGACAGGGTTTAGATACGCAGTATTTT; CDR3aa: CASSGPGQGLDTQYF
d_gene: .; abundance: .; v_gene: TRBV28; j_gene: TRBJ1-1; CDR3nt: TGTGCCAGCAGTTTAGGGCAGGGAAGTTGGACTGAAGCTTTCTTT; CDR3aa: CASSLGQGSWTEAFF
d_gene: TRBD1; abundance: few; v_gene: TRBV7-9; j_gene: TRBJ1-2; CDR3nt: TGTGCCAGCAGCTTAGAATTGCGGGACAGCTATGGCTACACCTTC; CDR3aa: CASSLELRDSYGYTF
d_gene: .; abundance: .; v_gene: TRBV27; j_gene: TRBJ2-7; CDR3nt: TGTGCCAGCTCTTCGTTGGACAGCTCCTACGAGCAGTACTTC; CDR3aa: CASSSLDSSYEQYF
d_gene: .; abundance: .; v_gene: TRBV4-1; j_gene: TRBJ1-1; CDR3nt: TGCGCCAGCAGCCAAGATTTGAAGTTTGAAGCTTTCTTT; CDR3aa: CASSQDLKFEAFF
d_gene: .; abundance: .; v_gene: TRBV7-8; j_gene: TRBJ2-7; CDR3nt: TGTGCCAGCAGACGGGACGGCGTTACCAACTACGAGCAGTACTTC; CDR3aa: CASRRDGVTNYEQYF
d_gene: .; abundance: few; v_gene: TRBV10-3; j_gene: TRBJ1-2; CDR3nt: TGTGCCATCAGTGCGAGAGACTCCCCCACCGCTAACTATGGCTACACCTTC; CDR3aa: CAISARDSPTANYGYTF
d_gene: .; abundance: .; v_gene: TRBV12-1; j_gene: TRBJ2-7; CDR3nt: TGTGCCAGCAGCTTTCTGTTGGCGGAGTTGTGGCTCGAGCAGTACTTC; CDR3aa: CASSFLLAELWLEQYF
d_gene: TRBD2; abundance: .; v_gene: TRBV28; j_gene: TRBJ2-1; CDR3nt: TGTGCCAGCAGTTATGGACTAGCGGGAGGGCCTGGTGAGCAGTTCTTC; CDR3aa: CASSYGLAGGPGEQFF
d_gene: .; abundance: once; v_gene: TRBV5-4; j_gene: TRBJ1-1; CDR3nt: TGTGCCAGCAGCTTGAGCTGGGGCAAGAACACTGAAGCTTTCTTT; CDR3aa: CASSLSWGKNTEAFF
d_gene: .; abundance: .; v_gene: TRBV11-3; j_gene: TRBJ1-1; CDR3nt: TGTGCCAGCAGCTGGACGCCGAACACTGAAGCTTTCTTT; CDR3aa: CASSWTPNTEAFF
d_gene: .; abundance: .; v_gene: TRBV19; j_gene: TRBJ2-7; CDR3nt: TGTGCCAGTAGTCCAGGGACCGCCTACGAGCAGTACTTC; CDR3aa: CASSPGTAYEQYF
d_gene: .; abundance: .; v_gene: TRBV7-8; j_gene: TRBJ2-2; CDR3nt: TGTGCCAGCAGCGCGGGGACAGCTAACACCGGGGAGCTGTTTTTT; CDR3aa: CASSAGTANTGELFF
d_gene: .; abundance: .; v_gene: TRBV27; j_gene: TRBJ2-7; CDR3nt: TGTGCCAGCAGTCCCCTCCCCGGGGTCTACGAGCAGTACTTC; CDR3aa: CASSPLPGVYEQYF
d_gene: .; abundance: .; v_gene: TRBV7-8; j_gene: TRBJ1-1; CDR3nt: TGTGCCAGCAGCTTTTTGGCTCATTACAACACTGAAGCTTTCTTT; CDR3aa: CASSFLAHYNTEAFF
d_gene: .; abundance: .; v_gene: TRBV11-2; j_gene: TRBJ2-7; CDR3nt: TGTGCCAGCAGCTTAGCTGGGACCTACGAGCAGTACTTC; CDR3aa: CASSLAGTYEQYF
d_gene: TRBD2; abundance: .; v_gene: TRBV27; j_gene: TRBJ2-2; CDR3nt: TGTGCCAGCAGTCTAATAAGGACTAGCGGAACTACCGGGGAGCTGTTTTTT; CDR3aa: CASSLIRTSGTTGELFF
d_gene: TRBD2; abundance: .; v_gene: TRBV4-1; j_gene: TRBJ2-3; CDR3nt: TGCGCCAGCAGCTTACGGGGTCTGAGCGGGAGAGGAGGATCCACAGATACGCAGTATTTT; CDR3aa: CASSLRGLSGRGGSTDTQYF
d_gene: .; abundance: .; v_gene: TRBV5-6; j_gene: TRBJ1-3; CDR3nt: TGTGCCAGCAGCTTGGCCGGGGGACCTGGAAACACCATATATTTT; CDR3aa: CASSLAGGPGNTIYF
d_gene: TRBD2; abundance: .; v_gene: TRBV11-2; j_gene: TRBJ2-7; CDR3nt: TGTGCCAGCAGCTTAGGCGGGAGACTCTCCTACGAGCAGTACTTC; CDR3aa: CASSLGGRLSYEQYF
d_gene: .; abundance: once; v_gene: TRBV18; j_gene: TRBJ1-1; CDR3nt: TGTGCCAGCTCACCAGATTGGAACACTGAAGCTTTCTTT; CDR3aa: CASSPDWNTEAFF
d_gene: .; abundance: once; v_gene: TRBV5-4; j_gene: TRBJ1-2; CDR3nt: TGTGCCAGCAGCTTACCCCCAGAGGACTATGGCTACACCTTC; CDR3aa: CASSLPPEDYGYTF
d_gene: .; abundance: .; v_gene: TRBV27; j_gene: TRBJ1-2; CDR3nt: TGTGCCAGCAGTTTTGGGGTGAACTATGGCTACACCTTC; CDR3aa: CASSFGVNYGYTF
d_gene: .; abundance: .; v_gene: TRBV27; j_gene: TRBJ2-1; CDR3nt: TGTGCCAGCAGTTTTTTAGGGGGTACGTATGAGCAGTTCTTC; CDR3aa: CASSFLGGTYEQFF
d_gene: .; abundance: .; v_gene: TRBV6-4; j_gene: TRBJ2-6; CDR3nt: TGTGCCAGCAGTGGCTCCTACTCTCTGCTTGGGGCCAACGTCCTGACTTTC; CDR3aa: CASSGSYSLLGANVLTF
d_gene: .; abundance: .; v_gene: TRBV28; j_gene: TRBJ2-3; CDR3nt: TGTGCCAGCAGTTCCCGGGACCGTTCCACAGATACGCAGTATTTT; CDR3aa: CASSSRDRSTDTQYF
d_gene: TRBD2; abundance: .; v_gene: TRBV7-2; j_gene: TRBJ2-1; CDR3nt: TGTGCCAGCAGCTTAGTTAGCGGGAGGCCACCAAATGCCTACAATGAGCAGTTCTTC; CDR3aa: CASSLVSGRPPNAYNEQFF
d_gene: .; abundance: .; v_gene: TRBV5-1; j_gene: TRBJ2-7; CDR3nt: TGCGCCAGCAGGAAGATAGGACGAGACGAGCAGTACTTC; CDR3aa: CASRKIGRDEQYF
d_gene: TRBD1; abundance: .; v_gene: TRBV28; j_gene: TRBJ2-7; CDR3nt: TGTGCCAGCAGTCCAAACATCGGACAGGGGGACTACGAGCAGTACTTC; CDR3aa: CASSPNIGQGDYEQYF
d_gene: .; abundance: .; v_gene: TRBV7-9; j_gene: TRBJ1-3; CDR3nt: TGTGCCAGCAGCACACGGACTGACGCTGGAAACACCATATATTTT; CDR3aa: CASSTRTDAGNTIYF
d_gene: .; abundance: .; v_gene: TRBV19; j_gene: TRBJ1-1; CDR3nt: TGTGCCAGTAGTCCAGAGTTGAACACTGAAGCTTTCTTT; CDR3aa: CASSPELNTEAFF
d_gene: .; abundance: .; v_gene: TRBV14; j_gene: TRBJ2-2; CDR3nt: TGTGCCAGCAGCCCGGGACGTTTCGGGGAGCTGTTTTTT; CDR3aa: CASSPGRFGELFF
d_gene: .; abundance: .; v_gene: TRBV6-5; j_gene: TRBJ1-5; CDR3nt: TGTGCCAGCAGCCCCCGGACAGATCAGCCCCAGCATTTT; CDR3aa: CASSPRTDQPQHF
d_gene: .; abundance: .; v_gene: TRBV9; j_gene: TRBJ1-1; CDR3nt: TGTGCCAGCAGCGTAGACCCAGCAACCAGTGGAATGAACACTGAAGCTTTCTTT; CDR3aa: CASSVDPATSGMNTEAFF
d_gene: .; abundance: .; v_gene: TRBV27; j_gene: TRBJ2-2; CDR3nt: TGTGCCAGCAGTCATTCAAACACCGGGGAGCTGTTTTTT; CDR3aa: CASSHSNTGELFF
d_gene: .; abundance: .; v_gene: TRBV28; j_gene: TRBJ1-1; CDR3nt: TGTGCCAGCACCCACCTAATCACTACCACCAGAGAACCTGAAGCTTTCTTT; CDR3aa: CASTHLITTTREPEAFF
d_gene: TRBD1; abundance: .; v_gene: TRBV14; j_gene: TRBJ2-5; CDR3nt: TGTGCCAGCAGCCCCCAGGGGGTCTTGGGAGAGACCCAGTACTTC; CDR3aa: CASSPQGVLGETQYF
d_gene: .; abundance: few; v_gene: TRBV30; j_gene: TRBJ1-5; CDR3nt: TGTGCCTGGCTTTTAGGGGGAAATCAGCCCCAGCATTTT; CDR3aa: CAWLLGGNQPQHF
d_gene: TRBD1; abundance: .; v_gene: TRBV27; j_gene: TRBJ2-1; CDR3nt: TGTGCCAGCAGCCTTCCGGGACAGGGATCTCCCAATGAGCAGTTCTTC; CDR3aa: CASSLPGQGSPNEQFF
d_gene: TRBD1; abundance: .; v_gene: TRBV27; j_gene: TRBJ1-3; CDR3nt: TGTGCCAGCAGTTTAATTGGGACAGGTGGCTTCTCTGGAAACACCATATATTTT; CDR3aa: CASSLIGTGGFSGNTIYF